One and the same sample provided the 2 T cell receptor beta chains below, sequenced in a study of vaccination effects on CD4 cells after COVID-19. What these receptors recognize is not known. The repertoire was sequenced with immunoSEQ multiplex PCR; TCRdb's copy has only in-frame clones and lacks some. The repertoire includes about 81,000 clones, roughly 80% of them detected once, and more than 1% sits in the top ten. Pools of viral peptides were used by the ViraFEST assay to expand antigen-specific CD4+ T cells ahead of sequencing. Cells that had been cultured for 10 days were the source of isolated CD4+ T cells. Of the BNT162b2 and mRNA-1273 vaccines, participants received two doses of one or the other. The source was CD4+ T cells from PBMCs cultured with HCoV-OC43 spike peptides, collected after COVID-19 vaccination. Subset in this sample: HCoV-OC43 spike overlapping peptide pool stimulation. The receptors originated from a human donor who received a COVID-19 vaccine.

The chain employs TRBV19 and TRBJ1-6; D remains unclear. CDR3 length equals 17 residues. Between the trimmed V and J ends, which lost 7 bases and 2 bases, there was a span of 18 bases. Germline CDR1 LNHDA, CDR2 SQIVND (reference sequence). The CDR3 here is CASTLYRGGTYNSPLHF. The CDR3 bases are TGTGCCAGTACCCTTTATCGGGGTGGAACCTATAATTCACCCCTCCACTTT.

The V and J genes are TRBV28 and TRBJ2-5; D might be TRBD2 (7 bases). V lost 5 bases and J 5 bases, leaving 18 bases between the germline ends. The germline V gene encodes CDR1 MDHEN and CDR2 SYDVKM. CDR3 length: 15 residues. DNA of the CDR3: TGTGCCAGCAGTAGGGGGGGGGAACGGAGCGAGACCCAGTACTTC. Translated, it gives CASSRGGERSETQYF.